The clone carrying this TCR beta chain showed up just once. What it binds is not known. These data originate in a study of Ad26.COV2.S vaccination and SARS-CoV-2 variants. Study-level information: In the study, Ad26.COV2.S was injected intramuscularly once, or twice 56 days apart.

The CDR3 is 17 residues long. Per germline, CDR1 MNHGY and CDR2 SVAAGI. The V end lost 4 bases, the J end lost 5 bases, and 23 bases lay between the germline ends. Notes on the study in general: Vaccine and placebo recipients had similar non-spike TCR breadth.

The assay was immunoSEQ multiplex PCR, and TCRdb's table has in-frame clones only and misses some. The table has 400,000 to 450,000 clones, roughly 90% seen once. The sample's treatment: roughly 18 received Ad26.COV2.S at low or high dose, single or two shots; 5 received placebo; per-sample allocation not given. Collection of the samples took place on day 63 after the first injection of vaccine or placebo. This vaccine is an Ad26 vector that expresses the Wuhan-strain SARS-CoV-2 spike. Material: peripheral blood, obtained in a trial of Ad26.COV2.S vaccine versus placebo. The receptor was derived from a person between 18 and 65 years old who received the Ad26.COV2.S COVID-19 vaccine or a placebo. V gene TRBV6-9 combines with J gene TRBJ1-2; D gene uncertain. CDR3 in amino acids: CASSLTDVVPVRYGYTF. CDR3 DNA: TGTGCCAGCAGTTTAACCGACGTAGTACCCGTTCGGTATGGCTACACCTTC.